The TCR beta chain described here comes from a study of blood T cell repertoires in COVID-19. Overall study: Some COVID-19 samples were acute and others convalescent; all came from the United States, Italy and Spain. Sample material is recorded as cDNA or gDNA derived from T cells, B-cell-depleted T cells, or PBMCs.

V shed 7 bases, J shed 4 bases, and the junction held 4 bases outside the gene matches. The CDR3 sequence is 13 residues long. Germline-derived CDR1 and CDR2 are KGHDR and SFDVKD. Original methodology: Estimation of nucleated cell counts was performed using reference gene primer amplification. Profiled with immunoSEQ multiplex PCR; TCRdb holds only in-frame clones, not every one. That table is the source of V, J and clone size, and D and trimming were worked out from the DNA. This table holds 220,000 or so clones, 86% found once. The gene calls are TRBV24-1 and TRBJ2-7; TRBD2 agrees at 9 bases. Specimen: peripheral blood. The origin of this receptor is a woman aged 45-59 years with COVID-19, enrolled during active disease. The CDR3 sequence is CATSGTSNYEQYF. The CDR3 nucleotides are TGTGCCACCAGCGGGACTAGCAATTACGAGCAGTACTTC.